Shown below are 8 T cell receptor beta chains from a single sample sequenced in a study of blood T cell repertoires in COVID-19 (dated by TCRdb to 2020 to 2021). Library preparation used the immunoSEQ multiplex PCR assay. In its TCRdb copy, this immuneACCESS table keeps in-frame sequences only and misses some clones. Where compared with another copy, unresolved V genes explain less than half of these, and the others have no known cause. This sample gives roughly 97,000 clones in total; roughly 82% of them show up just once. Of the sample, roughly a quarter is held by the ten largest clones. Input material: peripheral blood. Receptor source: a man in his fifties or sixties with acute or convalescent COVID-19.

This chain uses TRBV4-1 with TRBJ1-3; D is uncertain. Trimming pared 4 bases from V and 6 bases from J, leaving 10 bases between. There are 13 residues in the CDR3. The germline gives CDR1 MGHRA, CDR2 YSYEKL. The CDR3 reads CASSPPGTNTIYF. DNA for the CDR3: TGCGCCAGCAGCCCCCCCGGTACAAACACCATATATTTT.

The CDR3 DNA is TGTGCCAGCAGCCCACGACAGGGTGGTTACAATGAGCAGTTCTTC. Amino acids: CASSPRQGGYNEQFF. The V gene is TRBV13, the J gene TRBJ2-1; 7 nucleotides match TRBD1. The J segment lost 4 bases and the V segment lost 5 bases, leaving 8 bases of the junction unmatched. CDR3 length: 15 residues. CDR1 and CDR2 (germline): PRHDT, FYEKMQ (reference sequence).

This sequence joins TRBV7-9 and TRBJ1-2, with 7 bases lining up with TRBD1. This CDR3 contains 12 residues. The germline gives CDR1 SEHNR, CDR2 FQNEAQ (reference sequence). Trimming at V came to 3 bases and at J to 6 bases, leaving 1 base not matched to a gene. CDR3 sequence reads: CASSFGQDGYTF. For the CDR3, the DNA is TGTGCCAGCAGCTTCGGACAGGATGGCTACACCTTC.

The table lists this clone with a few counts. The chain is built from TRBV28 and TRBJ1-1; 7 bases are shared with TRBD1. The junction had 5 bases not matched to a gene; V was cut back by 6 bases and J by 4 bases. Per the germline V gene, CDR1 is MDHEN and CDR2 is SYDVKM. CDR3 length: 13 residues. CDR3 amino acids: CASRPGGPTEAFF. DNA of the CDR3: TGTGCCAGCAGGCCAGGGGGTCCCACTGAAGCTTTCTTT.

This clone was recorded at least ten times. Its ends do not fully match the called genes, so a read error is possible. The V call is TRBV2, the J call TRBJ2-7; TRBD1 agrees at 8 bases. CDR1 is SNHLY, CDR2 FYNNEI, per germline. This CDR3 is built from 13 residues. CDR3 bases: TGTGCCAGCCGTGAGGACAGGGAGGACGAGCAGTACTTC. Translation: CASREDREDEQYF.

This chain joins TRBV5-1 and TRBJ2-5; D possibly corresponds to TRBD2 (5 bases). Deletions cut 2 bases from V and 2 bases from J, with 16 bases between. This CDR3 comprises 16 residues. CDR1 and CDR2 from the germline V gene are SGHRS and YFSETQ. CDR3 coding DNA: TGCGCCAGCAGCTTCGAGGGCGCGCCTGTTCAAGAGACCCAGTACTTC. Protein sequence: CASSFEGAPVQETQYF.

J is TRBJ2-3 and V is TRBV19; 8 nucleotides agree with TRBD2. V shed 4 bases, J shed 2 bases, and the junction held 14 bases outside the gene matches. The germline V gene encodes CDR1 LNHDA and CDR2 SQIVND (reference sequence). The CDR3 sequence is 18 residues long. CDR3 bases: TGTGCCAGTAGTACCGGGACTAGTAGGAGCGCAGCCACAGATACGCAGTATTTT. Translating gives CASSTGTSRSAATDTQYF.

J is TRBJ2-7 and V is TRBV5-6, with a weak D call TRBD2 (5 bases). V was shortened by 1 base and J by 1 base, with 6 bases between the two germline ends. The germline V gene has CDR1 SGHDT and CDR2 YYEEEE. The CDR3 totals 13 residues. The CDR3 nucleotides are TGTGCCAGCAGCTTGCGGGGTTCCTACGAGCAGTACTTC. Protein product: CASSLRGSYEQYF.